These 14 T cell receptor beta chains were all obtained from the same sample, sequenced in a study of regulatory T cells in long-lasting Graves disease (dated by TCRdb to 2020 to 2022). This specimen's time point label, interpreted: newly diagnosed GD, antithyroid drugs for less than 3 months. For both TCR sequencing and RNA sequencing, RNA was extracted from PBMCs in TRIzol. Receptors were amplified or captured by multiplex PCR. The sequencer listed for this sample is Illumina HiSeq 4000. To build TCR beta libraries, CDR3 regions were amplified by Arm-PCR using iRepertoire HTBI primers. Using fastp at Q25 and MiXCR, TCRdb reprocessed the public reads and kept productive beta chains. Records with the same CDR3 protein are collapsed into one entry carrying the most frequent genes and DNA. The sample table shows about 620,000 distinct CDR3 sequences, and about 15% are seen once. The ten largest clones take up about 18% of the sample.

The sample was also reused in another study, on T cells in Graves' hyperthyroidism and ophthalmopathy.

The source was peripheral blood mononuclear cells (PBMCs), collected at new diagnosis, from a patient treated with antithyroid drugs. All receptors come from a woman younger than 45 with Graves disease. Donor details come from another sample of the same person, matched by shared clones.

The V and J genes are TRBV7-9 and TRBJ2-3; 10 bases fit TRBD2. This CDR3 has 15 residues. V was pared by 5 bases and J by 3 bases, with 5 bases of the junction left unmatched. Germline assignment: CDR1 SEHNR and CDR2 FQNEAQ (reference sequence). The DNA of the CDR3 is TGTGCCAGCAGCACAATAGCGGGAGGAACAGATACGCAGTATTTT. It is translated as CASSTIAGGTDTQYF.

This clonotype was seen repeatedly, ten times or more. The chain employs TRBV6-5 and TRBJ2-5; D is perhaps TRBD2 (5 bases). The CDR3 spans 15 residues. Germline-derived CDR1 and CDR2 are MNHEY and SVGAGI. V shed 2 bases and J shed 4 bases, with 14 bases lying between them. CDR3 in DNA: TGTGCCAGCAGTTACGGTGACGGGGTAGGAGAGACCCAGTACTTC. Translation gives CASSYGDGVGETQYF.

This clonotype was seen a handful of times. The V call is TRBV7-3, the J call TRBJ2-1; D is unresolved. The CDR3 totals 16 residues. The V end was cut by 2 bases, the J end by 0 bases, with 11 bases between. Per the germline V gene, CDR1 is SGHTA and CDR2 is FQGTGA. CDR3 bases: TGTGCCAGCAGCTTAGGTCCGGGCGGCTCCTACAATGAGCAGTTCTTC. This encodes CASSLGPGGSYNEQFF.

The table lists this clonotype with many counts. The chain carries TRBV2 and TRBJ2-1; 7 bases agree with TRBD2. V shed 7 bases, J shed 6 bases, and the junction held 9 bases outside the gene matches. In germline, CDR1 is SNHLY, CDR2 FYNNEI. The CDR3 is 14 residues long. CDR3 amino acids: CASTTAGVSNEQFF. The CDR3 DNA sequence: TGTGCCAGCACAACTGCGGGAGTGAGCAATGAGCAGTTCTTC. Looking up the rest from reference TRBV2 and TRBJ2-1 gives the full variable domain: EPEVTQTPSHQVTQMGQEVILRCVPISNHLYFYWYRQILGQKVEFLVSFYNNEISEKSEIFDDQFSVERPDGSNFTLKIRSTKLEDSAMYFCASTTAGVSNEQFFGPGTRLTVL.

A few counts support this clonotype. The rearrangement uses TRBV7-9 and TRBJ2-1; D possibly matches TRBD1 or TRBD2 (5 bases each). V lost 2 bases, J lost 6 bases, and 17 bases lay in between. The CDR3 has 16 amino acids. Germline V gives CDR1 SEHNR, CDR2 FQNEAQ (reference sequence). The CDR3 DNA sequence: TGTGCCAGCAGCTTATTAAACGGGGCTATCCCCAATGAGCAGTTCTTC. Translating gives CASSLLNGAIPNEQFF.

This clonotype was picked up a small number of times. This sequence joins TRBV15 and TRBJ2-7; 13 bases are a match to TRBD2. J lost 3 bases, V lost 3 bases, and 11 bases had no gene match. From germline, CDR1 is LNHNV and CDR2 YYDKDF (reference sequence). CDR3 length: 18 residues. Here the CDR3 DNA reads TGTGCCACCAGCAGCCCGACTAGCGGGAGGCGCAAGTTCTACGAGCAGTACTTC. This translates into CATSSPTSGRRKFYEQYF.

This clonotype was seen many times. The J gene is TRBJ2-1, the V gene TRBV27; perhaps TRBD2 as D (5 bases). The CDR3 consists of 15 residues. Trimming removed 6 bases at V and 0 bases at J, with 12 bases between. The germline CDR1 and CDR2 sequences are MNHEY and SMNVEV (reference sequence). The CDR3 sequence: CASRPRGSSYNEQFF. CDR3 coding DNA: TGTGCCAGCAGACCTCGGGGAAGCTCCTACAATGAGCAGTTCTTC.

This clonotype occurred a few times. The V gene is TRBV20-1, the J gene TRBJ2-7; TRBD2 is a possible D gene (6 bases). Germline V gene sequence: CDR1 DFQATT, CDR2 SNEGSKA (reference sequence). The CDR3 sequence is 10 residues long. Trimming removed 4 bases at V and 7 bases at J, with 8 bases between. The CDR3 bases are TGCAGTGCTATGGACTATGAGCAGTACTTC. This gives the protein CSAMDYEQYF.

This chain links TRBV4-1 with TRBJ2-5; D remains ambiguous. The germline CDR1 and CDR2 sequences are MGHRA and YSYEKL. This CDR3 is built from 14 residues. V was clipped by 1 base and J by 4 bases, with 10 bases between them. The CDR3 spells CASSQGGRTETQYF. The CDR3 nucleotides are TGCGCCAGCAGCCAAGGAGGCCGAACAGAGACCCAGTACTTC.

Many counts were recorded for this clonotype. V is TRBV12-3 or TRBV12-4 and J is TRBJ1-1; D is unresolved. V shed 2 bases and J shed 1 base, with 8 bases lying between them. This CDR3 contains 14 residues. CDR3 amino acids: CASSLKGRNTEAFF. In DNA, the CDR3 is TGTGCCAGCAGTTTAAAAGGGAGGAACACTGAAGCTTTCTTT.

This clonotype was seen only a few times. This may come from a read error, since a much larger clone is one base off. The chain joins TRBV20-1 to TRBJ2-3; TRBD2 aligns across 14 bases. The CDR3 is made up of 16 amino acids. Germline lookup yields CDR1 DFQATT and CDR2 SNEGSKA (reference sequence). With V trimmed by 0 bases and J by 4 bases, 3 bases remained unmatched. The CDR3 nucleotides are TGCAGTGCTAGAGATCGACTAGCGGGAGGGTCAGATACGCAGTATTTT. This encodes CSARDRLAGGSDTQYF.

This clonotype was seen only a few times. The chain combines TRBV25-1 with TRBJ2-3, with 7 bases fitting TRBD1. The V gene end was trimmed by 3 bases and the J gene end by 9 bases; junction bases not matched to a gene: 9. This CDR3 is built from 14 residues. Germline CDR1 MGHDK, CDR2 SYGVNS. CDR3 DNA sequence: TGTGCCAGCAGTGACGACAGGGTTTCTGTGACGCAGTATTTT. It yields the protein CASSDDRVSVTQYF.

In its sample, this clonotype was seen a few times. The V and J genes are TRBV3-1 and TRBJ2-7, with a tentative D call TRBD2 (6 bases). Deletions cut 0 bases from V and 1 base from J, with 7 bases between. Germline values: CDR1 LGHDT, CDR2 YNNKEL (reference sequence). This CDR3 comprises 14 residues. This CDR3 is CASSQDSGSYEQYF. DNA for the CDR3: TGTGCCAGCAGCCAAGATAGCGGTTCCTACGAGCAGTACTTC.

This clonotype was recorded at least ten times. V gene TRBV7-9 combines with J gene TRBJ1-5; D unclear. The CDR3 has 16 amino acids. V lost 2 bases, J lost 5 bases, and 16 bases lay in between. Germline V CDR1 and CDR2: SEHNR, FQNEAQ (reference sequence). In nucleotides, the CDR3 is TGTGCCAGCAGCTTACCGCCCCTTGACCGTTATCAGCCCCAGCATTTT. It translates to CASSLPPLDRYQPQHF.